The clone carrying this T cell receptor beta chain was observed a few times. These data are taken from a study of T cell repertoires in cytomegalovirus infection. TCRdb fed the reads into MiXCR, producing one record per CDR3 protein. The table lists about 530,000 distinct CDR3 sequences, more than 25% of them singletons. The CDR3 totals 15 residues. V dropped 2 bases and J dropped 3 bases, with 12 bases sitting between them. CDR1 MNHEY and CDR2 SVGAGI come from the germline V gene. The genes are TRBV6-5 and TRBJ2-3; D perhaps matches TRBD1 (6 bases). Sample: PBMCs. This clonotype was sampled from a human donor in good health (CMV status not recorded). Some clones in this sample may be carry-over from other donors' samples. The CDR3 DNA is TGTGCCAGCAGTTACGGGACACTTTTGACAGATACGCAGTATTTT. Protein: CASSYGTLLTDTQYF.